The entry that follows covers one T cell receptor (beta chain) sequence. Its recognized antigen is unknown. Base qualities are not recorded, but no much larger clone differs from it by a single base. Sequencing took place on an Illumina HiSeq 2500. TCR beta libraries were prepared by quantitative 5'-RACE with molecular barcodes. Regarding the original processing steps: To identify disease-linked TCR variants, a new computational method was used, one built on a probabilistic model of VDJ rearrangement. The public reads were reanalyzed by TCRdb: fastp trimming at Q25, MiXCR alignment, in-frame beta chains only. Records with the same CDR3 protein are collapsed into one entry carrying the most frequent genes and DNA. TCRdb, not the authors, supplied the V and J calls. Recorded for this sample are 750,000 to 850,000 distinct CDR3 sequences; 12% of them occurred a single time. The leading ten clones occupy roughly 0.51% of the sample.

This sample is part of a study of CD8 T cells in ankylosing spondylitis (TCRdb year 2017). About the full investigation: To find TCR variants linked to disease, the study profiled T cell receptor beta repertoires in ankylosing spondylitis patients and healthy donors. Peripheral blood samples were taken, and synovial fluid was additionally collected from ankylosing spondylitis patients. The full study cohort comprised around 23 ankylosing spondylitis patients and over a hundred healthy donors.

The CDR3, cysteine through phenylalanine, is 18 amino acids long. The kept DNA is CDR3 alone, 54 bases in frame from the first base. Sequences DFQATT (CDR1) and SNEGSKA (CDR2) are obtained from the germline V gene (reference sequence). V ends up 4 bases short and J 4 bases short, with an unmatched junction base count of 16. What the work shows at the level of the full study, not this receptor alone: Some TCR beta motif variants had previously been reported in synovial fluid and blood of reactive arthritis patients, which suggested common disease-initiation mechanisms. A CD8+ phenotype was shown by the disease-linked clones, which were found at relatively low frequencies in peripheral blood. A TCR beta motif made up of about eight highly homologous amino acid variants appeared to be characteristic of blood from ankylosing spondylitis patients. The disease-linked clones were reported to be significantly enriched in matched synovial fluid samples from ankylosing spondylitis patients.

The sample was blood, either unsorted or a sorted T cell fraction (not recorded which). This sequence was found in a male donor with ankylosing spondylitis. Recombination linked TRBV20-1 to TRBJ2-3; TRBD1 aligns with 11 central bases. The DNA sequence is as follows: TGCAGTGCTAATCGTATCGGGACAGGGGGTTTATCGGCAGATACGCAGTATTTT. Its product reads: CSANRIGTGGLSADTQYF.